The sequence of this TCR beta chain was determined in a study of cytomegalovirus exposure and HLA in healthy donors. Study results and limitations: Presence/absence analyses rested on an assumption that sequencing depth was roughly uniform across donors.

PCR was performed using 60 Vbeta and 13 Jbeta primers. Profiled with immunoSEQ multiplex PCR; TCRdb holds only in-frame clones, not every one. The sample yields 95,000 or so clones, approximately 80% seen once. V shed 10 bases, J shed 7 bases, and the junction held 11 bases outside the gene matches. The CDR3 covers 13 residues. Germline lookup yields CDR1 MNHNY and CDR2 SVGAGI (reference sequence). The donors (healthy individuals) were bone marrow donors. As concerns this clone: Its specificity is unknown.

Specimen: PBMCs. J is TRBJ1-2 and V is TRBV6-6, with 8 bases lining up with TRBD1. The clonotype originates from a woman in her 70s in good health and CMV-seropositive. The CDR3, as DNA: TGTGCCATCCAACAGACAGGGGCGAGTGGCTACACCTTC. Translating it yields CAIQQTGASGYTF.